This T cell receptor (beta chain) was recovered during a study of cytotoxic CD8 clonotypes in ibrutinib-treated CLL. For the study at large: Across samples, productive templates numbered 200,000 to 300,000 and productive rearrangements reached about 98,000 on average.

Sequencing was performed with immunoSEQ multiplex PCR; in TCRdb, only in-frame clones are kept and a portion is missing. The top ten hold about 2.1% of the sample, which has 150,000 or so clones, more than 65% seen once. To note about this clone: Its antigen is as yet unknown.

V was cut by 4 bases and J by 2 bases, with 15 bases left in between. The CDR3 contains 16 residues. Looked up from germline, CDR1 is LNHDA and CDR2 is SQIVND (reference sequence). Findings and limits, study-wide: Measured clonality at baseline was greater than in age-matched healthy donors and tracked with circulating CD8+ T-cell counts.

The sequence derives from a human donor with chronic lymphocytic leukemia. Material: PBMCs, obtained after 12 months of ibrutinib treatment. This chain joins TRBV19 and TRBJ1-3; D is possibly TRBD1 (6 bases). CDR3 residues: CASSKWTAWTGNTIYF. DNA of the CDR3: TGTGCCAGTAGTAAGTGGACAGCCTGGACTGGAAACACCATATATTTT. The entire variable domain, with the rest obtained from reference TRBV19 and TRBJ1-3, is as follows: DGGITQSPKYLFRKEGQNVTLSCEQNLNHDAMYWYRQDPGQGLRLIYYSQIVNDFQKGDIAEGYSVSREKKESFPLTVTSAQKNPTAFYLCASSKWTAWTGNTIYFGEGSWLTVV.